This T cell receptor beta chain was observed in a study of control samples from healthy donors and cancer patients. This CDR3 spans 15 amino acids. Germline-derived CDR1 and CDR2 are SGHNT and YYREEE (reference sequence). V lost 4 bases, J lost 4 bases, and 6 bases stayed unmatched. TCRdb's copy holds only in-frame clones and misses some; the assay was immunoSEQ multiplex PCR. Its listing shows fewer than 200,000 clones. This receptor was taken from a woman in her 30s in good health. The chain carries TRBV5-4 and TRBJ2-2; 8 bases are a match to TRBD1. The specimen was blood. The CDR3 spells CASSPGQGFTGELFF. DNA of the CDR3: TGTGCCAGCAGCCCCGGACAGGGTTTCACCGGGGAGCTGTTTTTT.